Listed below are T cell receptor beta chains from one sample, sequenced in a study of blood T cell repertoires in COVID-19. Generated by immunoSEQ multiplex PCR, the TCRdb table keeps only in-frame clones and is missing some. Here the sample spans 300,000 or so clones, more than 70% being singletons. The sequenced sample was peripheral blood. The receptor set was obtained from a woman in her 50s with acute or convalescent COVID-19. Both conserved end residues are part of each CDR3. D genes are given only for firm matches. Expanded clones get a size class; other rows say once, few or many, or leave the size out.

clone_size: -; v_call: TRBV19; j_call: TRBJ1-4; d_call: TRBD1; cdr3_nt: TGTGCCAGCAGTGGAAGGGGGCTGGATGAAAAACTGTTTTTT; cdr3_aa: CASSGRGLDEKLFF
clone_size: -; v_call: TRBV18; j_call: TRBJ1-6; d_call: -; cdr3_nt: TGTGCCAGCTCCCCCCCGGGGGGAAGCTCCTATAATTCACCCCTCCACTTT; cdr3_aa: CASSPPGGSSYNSPLHF
clone_size: once; v_call: TRBV4-1; j_call: TRBJ2-3; d_call: -; cdr3_nt: TGCGCCAGCAGCCAAGCAGGGGCTAACACAGATACGCAGTATTTT; cdr3_aa: CASSQAGANTDTQYF
clone_size: -; v_call: TRBV10-3; j_call: TRBJ2-7; d_call: TRBD2; cdr3_nt: TGTGCCACCGGGACTACCCTTGATTCCTACGAGCAGTACTTC; cdr3_aa: CATGTTLDSYEQYF
clone_size: -; v_call: TRBV7-2; j_call: TRBJ2-3; d_call: TRBD2; cdr3_nt: TGTGCCAGCAGCTCTAGCGGGAGGGCCTTCGCAGATACGCAGTATTTT; cdr3_aa: CASSSSGRAFADTQYF
clone_size: few; v_call: TRBV11-2; j_call: TRBJ2-2; d_call: TRBD1; cdr3_nt: TGTGCCAGCAGCCGGGGACCGGGACAGAGGAACACCGGGGAGCTGTTTTTT; cdr3_aa: CASSRGPGQRNTGELFF
clone_size: once; v_call: TRBV5-4; j_call: TRBJ2-1; d_call: TRBD2; cdr3_nt: TGTGCCAGCAGCTTACTAGCGAATGAGCAGTTCTTC; cdr3_aa: CASSLLANEQFF
clone_size: -; v_call: TRBV11-2; j_call: TRBJ2-5; d_call: TRBD2; cdr3_nt: TGTGCCAGCAGCTTAAGGACAGCGGGGGCGGAGACCCAGTACTTC; cdr3_aa: CASSLRTAGAETQYF
clone_size: few; v_call: TRBV5-1; j_call: TRBJ2-5; d_call: -; cdr3_nt: TGCGCCAGCAGCTTGGCGACAGTCCAAGAGACCCAGTACTTC; cdr3_aa: CASSLATVQETQYF
clone_size: few; v_call: TRBV28; j_call: TRBJ1-1; d_call: -; cdr3_nt: TGTGCCAGCAGTTTCGTAGGGGGCACTGAAGCTTTCTTT; cdr3_aa: CASSFVGGTEAFF
clone_size: -; v_call: TRBV5-1; j_call: TRBJ2-6; d_call: -; cdr3_nt: TGCGCCAGCAGCGTCCGGGTCCAACTCTCTGGGGCCAACGTCCTGACTTTC; cdr3_aa: CASSVRVQLSGANVLTF
clone_size: -; v_call: TRBV6-2/TRBV6-3; j_call: TRBJ1-6; d_call: -; cdr3_nt: TGTGCCAGCAGTTTACCGACAGGCTCCTATAATTCACCCCTCCACTTT; cdr3_aa: CASSLPTGSYNSPLHF
clone_size: -; v_call: TRBV3-1/TRBV3-2; j_call: TRBJ1-2; d_call: TRBD1; cdr3_nt: TGTGCCAGCAGCCCTACCCTAGGGACAGGTGGAGGCTACACCTTC; cdr3_aa: CASSPTLGTGGGYTF
clone_size: -; v_call: TRBV10-2; j_call: TRBJ1-2; d_call: TRBD1; cdr3_nt: TGCGCCAGCCGGCCGGGACAGCGCTATGGCTACACCTTC; cdr3_aa: CASRPGQRYGYTF
clone_size: -; v_call: TRBV7-8; j_call: TRBJ1-4; d_call: -; cdr3_nt: TGTGCCAGTGGAAGGGGTGCGGATGAAAAACTGTTTTTT; cdr3_aa: CASGRGADEKLFF
clone_size: few; v_call: TRBV2; j_call: TRBJ1-5; d_call: -; cdr3_nt: TGTGCCAGCAAAAAACAGGGAGATCAGCCCCAGCATTTT; cdr3_aa: CASKKQGDQPQHF
clone_size: -; v_call: TRBV19; j_call: TRBJ2-3; d_call: -; cdr3_nt: TGTGCCAGTAGAGCAGCAGAGGGCGGCACAGATACGCAGTATTTT; cdr3_aa: CASRAAEGGTDTQYF
clone_size: once; v_call: TRBV18; j_call: TRBJ1-5; d_call: -; cdr3_nt: TGTGCCAGCTCTCCCCAAGATGGCGGGCGTAACCAGCCCCAGCATTTT; cdr3_aa: CASSPQDGGRNQPQHF
clone_size: -; v_call: TRBV9; j_call: TRBJ2-2; d_call: TRBD1; cdr3_nt: TGTGCCAGCAGCGTAAGAGGAGGGGACAGGGTCAATACCGGGGAGCTGTTTTTT; cdr3_aa: CASSVRGGDRVNTGELFF
clone_size: once; v_call: TRBV25-1; j_call: TRBJ1-2; d_call: -; cdr3_nt: TGTGCCAGCAGTGACGGAGGACGATACTATGGCTACACCTTC; cdr3_aa: CASSDGGRYYGYTF
clone_size: -; v_call: TRBV27; j_call: TRBJ2-2; d_call: -; cdr3_nt: TGTGCCAGCAGTTCACCGGGACAACACACCGGGGAGCTGTTTTTT; cdr3_aa: CASSSPGQHTGELFF
clone_size: once; v_call: TRBV7-9; j_call: TRBJ1-1; d_call: TRBD1; cdr3_nt: TGTGCCAGCAGCCCACAAACCTCAGGGGGCACTGAAGCTTTCTTT; cdr3_aa: CASSPQTSGGTEAFF
clone_size: once; v_call: TRBV20-1; j_call: TRBJ2-1; d_call: TRBD2; cdr3_nt: TGCAGTGCTAGTAATAGCGGGGGGGCAGACAATGAGCAGTTCTTC; cdr3_aa: CSASNSGGADNEQFF
clone_size: -; v_call: TRBV2; j_call: TRBJ1-6; d_call: -; cdr3_nt: TGTGCCAGCATGGAGAGCTCCTATAATTCACCCCTCCACTTT; cdr3_aa: CASMESSYNSPLHF
clone_size: -; v_call: TRBV27; j_call: TRBJ1-6; d_call: -; cdr3_nt: TGTGCCAGCAGTATCAGCTCCTATAATTCACCCCTCCACTTT; cdr3_aa: CASSISSYNSPLHF
clone_size: -; v_call: TRBV10-3; j_call: TRBJ1-4; d_call: TRBD1; cdr3_nt: TGTGCCATCAGTGAGAGAACAGGGGCGGATGAAAAACTGTTTTTT; cdr3_aa: CAISERTGADEKLFF